Reported below is one T cell receptor (beta chain). The record originates from a study of blood T cell repertoires in COVID-19. Study overall: Samples representing acute and convalescent COVID-19 were sourced from the United States, Italy and Spain. PBMCs, B-cell-depleted T cells, or T cells were the source of the cDNA or gDNA that made up the material.

After removal of 8 bases from V and 5 bases from J, the junction contained 8 bases not matched to a gene. This CDR3 contains 14 residues. The germline CDR1 and CDR2 sequences are SNHLY and FYNNEI. Source study methods: Nucleated cell number was recorded as an estimate derived from reference gene primer amplification. Some clones are missing from TCRdb's copy, which holds only in-frame ones; the method was immunoSEQ multiplex PCR. D and trimming come from the DNA, and the V and J calls and clone size come from that table. The profile shows 75,000 to 95,000 clones, about 88% of them singletons. The sequenced material came from peripheral blood. The gene calls are TRBV2 and TRBJ1-5, with 8 positions matching TRBD1. This receptor was obtained from a woman at least 80 years old with acute or convalescent COVID-19. Here the CDR3 reads CASAYAGGDQPQHF. CDR3 coding DNA: TGTGCCAGCGCTTATGCAGGGGGCGATCAGCCCCAGCATTTT.